This TCR beta chain was captured by sequencing in a study of T cell responses to AZD1222 COVID-19 vaccine. This clone was observed a single time. The antigen is not known. Study results and limitations: Most donors were white British and more were female, and clonal diversity was possibly underestimated.

This table comes from immunoSEQ multiplex PCR, and its TCRdb copy is limited to in-frame clones, with some not included. The repertoire holds 150,000 to 200,000 clones, under 95% seen once, with roughly 5.5% in the top ten. Timing groups of about 4 and about 12 weeks for second doses were pooled. Per germline, CDR1 SNHLY and CDR2 FYNNEI. Losses at the gene ends were 6 bases for V and 7 bases for J; bases not matched to a gene: 5. This CDR3 has 14 amino acids. The TCR sequence derives from an adult who received the AZD1222 COVID-19 vaccine. V gene TRBV2 combines with J gene TRBJ1-6, with 8 bases aligning to TRBD1. Sequencing was performed on peripheral blood, taken 28 days after the second AZD1222 dose. This CDR3 reads CASSRDRSNSPLHF. CDR3 bases: TGTGCCAGCAGCCGGGACAGGTCCAATTCACCCCTCCACTTT.